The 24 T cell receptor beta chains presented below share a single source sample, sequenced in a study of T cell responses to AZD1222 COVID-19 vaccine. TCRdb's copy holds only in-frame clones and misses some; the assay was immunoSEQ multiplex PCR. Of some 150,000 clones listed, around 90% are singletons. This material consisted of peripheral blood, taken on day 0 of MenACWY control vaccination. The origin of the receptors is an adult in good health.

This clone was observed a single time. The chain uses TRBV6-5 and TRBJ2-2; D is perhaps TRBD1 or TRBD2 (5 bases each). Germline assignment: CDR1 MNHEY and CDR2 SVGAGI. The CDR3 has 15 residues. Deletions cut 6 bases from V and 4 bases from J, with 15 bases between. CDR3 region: CASSGTLRSTGELFF. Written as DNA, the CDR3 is TGTGCCAGCAGCGGGACCCTCCGTTCCACCGGGGAGCTGTTTTTT.

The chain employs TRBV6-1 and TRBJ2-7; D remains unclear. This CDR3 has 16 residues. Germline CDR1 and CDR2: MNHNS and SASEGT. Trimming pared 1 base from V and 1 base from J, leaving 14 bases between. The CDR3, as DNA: TGTGCCAGCAGTGAAGGCGGACGGAAACTTTCCTACGAGCAGTACTTC. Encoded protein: CASSEGGRKLSYEQYF.

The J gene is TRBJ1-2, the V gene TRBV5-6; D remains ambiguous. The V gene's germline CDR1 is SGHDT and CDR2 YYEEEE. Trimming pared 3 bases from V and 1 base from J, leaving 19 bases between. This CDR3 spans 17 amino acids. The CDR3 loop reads CASSSEYRAPLNYGYTF. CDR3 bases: TGTGCCAGCAGCTCTGAATACCGGGCCCCGCTTAACTATGGCTACACCTTC.

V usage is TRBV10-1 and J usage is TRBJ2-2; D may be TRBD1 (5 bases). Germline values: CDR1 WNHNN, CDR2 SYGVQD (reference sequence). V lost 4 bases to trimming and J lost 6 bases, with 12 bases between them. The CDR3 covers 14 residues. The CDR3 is CASSAFRDAGELFF. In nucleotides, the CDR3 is TGCGCCAGCAGTGCATTCAGGGATGCCGGGGAGCTGTTTTTT.

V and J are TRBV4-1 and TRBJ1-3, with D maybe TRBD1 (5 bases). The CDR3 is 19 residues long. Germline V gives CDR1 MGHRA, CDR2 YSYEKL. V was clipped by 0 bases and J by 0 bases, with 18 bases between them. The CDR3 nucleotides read TGCGCCAGCAGCCAAGAGGGCCAATGGCAGGGCTCCTCTGGAAACACCATATATTTT. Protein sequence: CASSQEGQWQGSSGNTIYF.

Here the CDR3 reads CASSSGKLFF. The CDR3, as DNA: TGTGCCAGCAGTTCTGGTAAACTGTTTTTT. V and J are TRBV28 and TRBJ1-4; no firm D call. The CDR3 consists of 10 residues. Trimming took 4 bases from V and 11 from J, leaving 5 bases between them. Looked up from germline, CDR1 is MDHEN and CDR2 is SYDVKM.

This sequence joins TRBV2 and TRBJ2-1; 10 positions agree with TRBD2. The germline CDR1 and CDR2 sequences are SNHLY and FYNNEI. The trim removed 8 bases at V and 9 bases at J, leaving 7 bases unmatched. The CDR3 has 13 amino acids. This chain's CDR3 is CASSGTSAGEQFF. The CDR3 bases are TGTGCCAGCTCAGGGACTAGCGCGGGTGAGCAGTTCTTC.

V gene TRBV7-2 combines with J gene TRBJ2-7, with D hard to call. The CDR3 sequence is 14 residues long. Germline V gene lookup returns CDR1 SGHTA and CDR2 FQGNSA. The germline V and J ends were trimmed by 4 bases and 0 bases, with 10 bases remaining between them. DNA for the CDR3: TGTGCCAGCAGCTCCTGGACCTCCTCCTACGAGCAGTACTTC. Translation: CASSSWTSSYEQYF. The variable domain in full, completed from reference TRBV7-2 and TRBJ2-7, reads GAGVSQSPSNKVTEKGKDVELRCDPISGHTALYWYRQSLGQGLEFLIYFQGNSAPDKSGLPSDRFSAERTGGSVSTLTIQRTQQEDSAVYLCASSSWTSSYEQYFGPGTRLTVT.

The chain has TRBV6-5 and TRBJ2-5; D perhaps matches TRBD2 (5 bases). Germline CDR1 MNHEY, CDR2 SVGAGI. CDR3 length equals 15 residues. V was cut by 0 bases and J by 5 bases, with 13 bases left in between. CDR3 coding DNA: TGTGCCAGCAGTTACTCGTCCGGGGTGGGGGAGACCCAGTACTTC. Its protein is CASSYSSGVGETQYF.

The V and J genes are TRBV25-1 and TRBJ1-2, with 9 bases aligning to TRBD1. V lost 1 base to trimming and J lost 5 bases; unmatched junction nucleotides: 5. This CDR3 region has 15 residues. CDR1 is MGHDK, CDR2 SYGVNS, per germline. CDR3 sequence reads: CASSESGTGRYGYTF. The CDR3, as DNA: TGTGCCAGCAGTGAATCCGGGACAGGGCGTTATGGCTACACCTTC.

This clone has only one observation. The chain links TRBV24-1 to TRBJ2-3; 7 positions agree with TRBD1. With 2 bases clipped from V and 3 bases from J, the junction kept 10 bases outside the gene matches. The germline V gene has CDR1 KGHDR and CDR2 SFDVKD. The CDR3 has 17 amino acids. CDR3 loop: CATSDYWDSQRTDTQYF. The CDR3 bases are TGTGCCACCAGTGATTACTGGGACAGCCAGCGGACAGATACGCAGTATTTT.

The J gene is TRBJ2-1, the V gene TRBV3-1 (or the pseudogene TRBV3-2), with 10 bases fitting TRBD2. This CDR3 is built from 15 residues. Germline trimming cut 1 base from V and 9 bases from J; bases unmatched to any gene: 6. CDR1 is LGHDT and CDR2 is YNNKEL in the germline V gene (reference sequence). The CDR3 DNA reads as TGTGCCAGCAGCCAAGGAGGTAGCGGGGGGAGTGAGCAGTTCTTC. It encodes CASSQGGSGGSEQFF.

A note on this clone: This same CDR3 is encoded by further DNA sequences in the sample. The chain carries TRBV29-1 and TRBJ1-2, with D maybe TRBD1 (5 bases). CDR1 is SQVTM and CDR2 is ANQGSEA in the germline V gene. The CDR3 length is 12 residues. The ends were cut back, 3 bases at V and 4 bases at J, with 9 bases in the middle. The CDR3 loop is CSVDGGGYGYTF. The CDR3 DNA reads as TGCAGCGTTGATGGGGGTGGCTATGGCTACACCTTC.

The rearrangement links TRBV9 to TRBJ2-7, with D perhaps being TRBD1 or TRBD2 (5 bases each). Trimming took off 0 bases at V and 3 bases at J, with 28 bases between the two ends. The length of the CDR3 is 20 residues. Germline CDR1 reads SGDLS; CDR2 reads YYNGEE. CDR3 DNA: TGTGCCAGCAGCGTAGCTGAGGGGACCGGGACCCGGAGCCCCTTCTACGAGCAGTACTTC. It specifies CASSVAEGTGTRSPFYEQYF. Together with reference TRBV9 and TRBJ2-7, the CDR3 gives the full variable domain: DSGVTQTPKHLITATGQRVTLRCSPRSGDLSVYWYQQSLDQGLQFLIQYYNGEERAKGNILERFSAQQFPDLHSELNLSSLELGDSALYFCASSVAEGTGTRSPFYEQYFGPGTRLTVT.

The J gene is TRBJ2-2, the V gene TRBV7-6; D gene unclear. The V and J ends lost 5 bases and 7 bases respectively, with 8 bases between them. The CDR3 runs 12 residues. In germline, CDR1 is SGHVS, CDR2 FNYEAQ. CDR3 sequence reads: CASSLRGGELFF. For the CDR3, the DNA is TGTGCCAGCAGCCTAAGAGGCGGGGAGCTGTTTTTT.

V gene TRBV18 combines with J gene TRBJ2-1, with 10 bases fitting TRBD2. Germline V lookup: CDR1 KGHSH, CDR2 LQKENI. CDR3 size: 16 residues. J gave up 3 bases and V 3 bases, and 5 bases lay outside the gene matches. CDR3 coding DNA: TGTGCCAGCTCACCTTGGACTAGCGGAAACTACAATGAGCAGTTCTTC. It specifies CASSPWTSGNYNEQFF.

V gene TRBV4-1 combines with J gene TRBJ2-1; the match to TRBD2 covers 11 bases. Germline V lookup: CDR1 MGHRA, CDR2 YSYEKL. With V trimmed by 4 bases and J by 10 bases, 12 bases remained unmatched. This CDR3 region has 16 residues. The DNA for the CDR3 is TGCGCCAGCAGCCGAGATCCGGGACTAGCGGAGAGGGAGCAGTTCTTC. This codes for CASSRDPGLAEREQFF.

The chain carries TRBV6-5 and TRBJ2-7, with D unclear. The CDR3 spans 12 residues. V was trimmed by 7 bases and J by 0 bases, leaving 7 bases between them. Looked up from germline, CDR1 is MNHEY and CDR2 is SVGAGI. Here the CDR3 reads CASTASSYEQYF. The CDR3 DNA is TGTGCCAGCACGGCATCCTCCTACGAGCAGTACTTC.

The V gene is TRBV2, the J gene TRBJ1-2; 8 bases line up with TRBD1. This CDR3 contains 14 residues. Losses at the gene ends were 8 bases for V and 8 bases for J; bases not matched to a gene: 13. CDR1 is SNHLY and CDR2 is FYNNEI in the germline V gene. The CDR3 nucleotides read TGTGCCAGCGTCCAGGGGGCCGGGAGTTGGGGCTACACCTTC. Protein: CASVQGAGSWGYTF.

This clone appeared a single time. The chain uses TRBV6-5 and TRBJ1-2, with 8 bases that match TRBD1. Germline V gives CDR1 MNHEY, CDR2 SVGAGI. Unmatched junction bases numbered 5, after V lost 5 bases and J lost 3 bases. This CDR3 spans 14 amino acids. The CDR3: CASSPDRVDYGYTF. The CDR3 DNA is TGTGCCAGCAGTCCGGACAGGGTAGACTATGGCTACACCTTC.

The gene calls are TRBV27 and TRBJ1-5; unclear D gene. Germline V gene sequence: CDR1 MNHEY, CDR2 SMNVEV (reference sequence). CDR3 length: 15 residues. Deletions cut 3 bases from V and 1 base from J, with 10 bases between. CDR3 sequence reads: CASSFRRASNQPQHF. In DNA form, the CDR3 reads TGTGCCAGCAGTTTCCGGAGGGCCAGCAATCAGCCCCAGCATTTT.

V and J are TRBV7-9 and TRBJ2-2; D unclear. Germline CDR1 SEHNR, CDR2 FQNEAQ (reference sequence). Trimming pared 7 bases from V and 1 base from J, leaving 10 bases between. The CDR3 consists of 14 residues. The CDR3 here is CASTFAGNTGELFF. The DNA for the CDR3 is TGTGCCAGCACCTTCGCAGGGAACACCGGGGAGCTGTTTTTT. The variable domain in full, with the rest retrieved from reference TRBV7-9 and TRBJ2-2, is DTGVSQNPRHKITKRGQNVTFRCDPISEHNRLYWYRQTLGQGPEFLTYFQNEAQLEKSRLLSDRFSAERPKGSFSTLEIQRTEQGDSAMYLCASTFAGNTGELFFGEGSRLTVL.

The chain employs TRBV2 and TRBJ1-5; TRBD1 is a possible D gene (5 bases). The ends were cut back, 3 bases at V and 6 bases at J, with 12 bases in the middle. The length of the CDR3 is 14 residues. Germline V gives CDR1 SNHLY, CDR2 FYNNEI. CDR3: CASSEAGVLQPQHF. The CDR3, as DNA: TGTGCCAGCAGTGAGGCGGGGGTACTTCAGCCCCAGCATTTT.

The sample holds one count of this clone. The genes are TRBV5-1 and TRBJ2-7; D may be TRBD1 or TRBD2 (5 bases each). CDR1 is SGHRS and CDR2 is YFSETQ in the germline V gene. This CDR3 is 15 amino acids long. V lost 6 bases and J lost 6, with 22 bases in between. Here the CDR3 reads CASTQVSGTAGEQYF. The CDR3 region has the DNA TGCGCCAGCACCCAAGTTTCCGGGACGGCGGGCGAGCAGTACTTC.